The 16 T cell receptor beta chains below come from one sample, sequenced in a study of radiation and T cells in renal cell carcinoma. The time point was: blood 4 weeks post-SBRT, at nephrectomy. As to treatment: 15 Gy SBRT to primary tumor, nephrectomy 4 weeks later. Measured with immunoSEQ multiplex PCR; TCRdb has only the in-frame clones, and not every one. The sample has just under 150,000 clones; 86% are singletons. The sequencing here drew on blood, taken from a patient whose treatment included radiotherapy and nephrectomy. The source is a woman between 45 and 60 years old with renal cell carcinoma.

The CDR3 is CASSPALTDTQYF. The CDR3 DNA reads TGTGCCAGCAGCCCCGCACTCACAGATACGCAGTATTTT. The chain employs TRBV9 and TRBJ2-3; D gene uncertain. The V gene lost 4 bases and the J gene lost 2 bases, with 8 bases spanning the gap. The germline CDR1 and CDR2 sequences are SGDLS and YYNGEE. The CDR3 extends over 13 amino acids.

The V and J genes are TRBV7-8 and TRBJ1-1, with 7 bases lining up with TRBD1. CDR1 SGHVS and CDR2 FQNEAQ come from the germline V gene. The CDR3 length is 13 residues. V dropped 5 bases and J dropped 6; count of bases not matched to a gene: 6. In nucleotides, the CDR3 is TGTGCCAGCAGCGCAACAGGGGCCCCTGAAGCTTTCTTT. This gives the protein CASSATGAPEAFF.

The sample holds one count of this clone. The J gene is TRBJ2-2, the V gene TRBV18; TRBD1 or TRBD2 may be the D gene (5 bases each). CDR3 size: 15 residues. Trimming removed 5 bases from V and 7 bases from J, with 17 bases in between. Per the germline V gene, CDR1 is KGHSH and CDR2 is LQKENI. The CDR3 sequence: CASSSSRGAGGELFF. In DNA, the CDR3 is TGTGCCAGCTCATCTTCGAGAGGGGCCGGCGGGGAGCTGTTTTTT. Full variable domain (remainder filled in from reference TRBV18 and TRBJ2-2): NAGVMQNPRHLVRRRGQEARLRCSPMKGHSHVYWYRQLPEEGLKFMVYLQKENIIDESGMPKERFSAEFPKEGPSILRIQQVVRGDSAAYFCASSSSRGAGGELFFGEGSRLTVL.

This clone was picked up a small number of times. The rearrangement links TRBV7-2 to TRBJ1-5; unclear D gene. The V and J ends lost 6 bases and 5 bases respectively, with 11 bases between them. The CDR3 totals 13 residues. CDR1 SGHTA and CDR2 FQGNSA come from the germline V gene. The CDR3 loop is CASSSQRDQPQHF. In DNA form, the CDR3 reads TGTGCCAGCAGTTCCCAAAGGGATCAGCCCCAGCATTTT.

This clone is a singleton in its sample. CDR3 nucleotide sequence: TGTGCCGGGGGGGGAGATCAGCCCCAGCATTTT. As protein: CAGGGDQPQHF. The gene calls are TRBV27 and TRBJ1-5; D is perhaps TRBD1 (5 bases). V shed 11 bases and J shed 5 bases, with 10 bases lying between them. Germline loops: CDR1 MNHEY, CDR2 SMNVEV (reference sequence). The CDR3 runs to 11 residues.

V usage is TRBV9 and J usage is TRBJ1-2; possible D gene TRBD1, 5 bases. V lost 4 bases to trimming and J lost 4 bases, with 11 bases between them. CDR1 and CDR2 from the germline V gene are SGDLS and YYNGEE. CDR3 length: 13 amino acids. The CDR3 coding sequence is TGTGCCAGCAGCCGAACAGGCTTCTATGGCTACACCTTC. This translates into CASSRTGFYGYTF.

The V gene is TRBV15, the J gene TRBJ2-7; D possibly corresponds to TRBD2 (6 bases). Deletions cut 0 bases from V and 3 bases from J, with 12 bases between. The CDR3 sequence is 15 residues long. CDR1 and CDR2 from the germline V gene are LNHNV and YYDKDF (reference sequence). CDR3 protein: CATSRDPLGGYEQYF. The DNA of the CDR3 is TGTGCCACCAGCAGAGATCCTCTCGGGGGCTACGAGCAGTACTTC.

The chain is built from TRBV11-2 and TRBJ2-3, with 11 bases matching TRBD1. The germline V gene encodes CDR1 SGHAT and CDR2 FQNNGV. This CDR3 has 15 residues. The J segment lost 4 bases and the V segment lost 3 bases, leaving 3 bases of the junction unmatched. CDR3 region: CASSFWTGGADTQYF. CDR3 nucleotide sequence: TGTGCCAGCAGCTTTTGGACAGGGGGCGCAGATACGCAGTATTTT.

This chain uses TRBV2 with TRBJ2-7; D may be TRBD2 (5 bases). This CDR3 spans 13 amino acids. In germline, CDR1 is SNHLY, CDR2 FYNNEI. Trimming removed 9 bases at V and 2 bases at J, with 14 bases between. CDR3 sequence reads: CARRAPGPYEQYF. In nucleotides, the CDR3 is TGTGCCAGGCGGGCCCCCGGACCCTACGAGCAGTACTTC.

J is TRBJ2-2 and V is TRBV7-2; 8 bases align to TRBD1. The V gene end was trimmed by 4 bases and the J gene end by 5 bases; junction bases not matched to a gene: 9. Germline CDR1 reads SGHTA; CDR2 reads FQGNSA. This CDR3 has 16 residues. This chain's CDR3 is CASSSRRQGRTGELFF. CDR3 DNA: TGTGCCAGCAGCTCCAGACGACAGGGGCGAACCGGGGAGCTGTTTTTT. The full variable domain, its missing parts supplied by reference TRBV7-2 and TRBJ2-2, is GAGVSQSPSNKVTEKGKDVELRCDPISGHTALYWYRQSLGQGLEFLIYFQGNSAPDKSGLPSDRFSAERTGGSVSTLTIQRTQQEDSAVYLCASSSRRQGRTGELFFGEGSRLTVL.

The rearrangement joins TRBV10-3 to TRBJ2-5, with no clear D. The CDR3 has 11 residues. Trimming removed 10 bases at V and 5 bases at J, with 11 bases between. Germline lookup yields CDR1 ENHRY and CDR2 SYGVKD. CDR3 in amino acids: CATTFGETQYF. In DNA form, the CDR3 reads TGTGCCACGACCTTCGGGGAGACCCAGTACTTC.

The J gene is TRBJ2-5, the V gene TRBV6-5; the D is unclear. Germline CDR1 MNHEY, CDR2 SVGAGI. CDR3 length equals 15 residues. Trimming removed 0 bases from V and 9 bases from J, with 17 bases in between. The CDR3 bases are TGTGCCAGCAGTTACTCGAGTCTGCTAAGGCTGGCCCAGTACTTC. It translates to CASSYSSLLRLAQYF.

The chain has TRBV7-2 and TRBJ1-5, with TRBD1 matching over 7 bases. The CDR3 extends over 14 amino acids. J gave up 7 bases and V 7 bases, and 10 bases lay outside the gene matches. CDR1 SGHTA and CDR2 FQGNSA come from the germline V gene. CDR3 DNA sequence: TGTGCCAGCACCACCTCCAGGGGACAGCAGCCCCAGCATTTT. It translates to CASTTSRGQQPQHF.

In this sample, this clone turned up once. The chain recombines TRBV12-5 with TRBJ2-3, with a possible D match to TRBD2 (7 bases). The length of the CDR3 is 14 residues. The germline CDR1 and CDR2 sequences are LGHNT and FRNRAP. V was cut by 5 bases and J by 5 bases, with 14 bases left in between. The CDR3 sequence is CASGGRGAEDTQYF. In nucleotides, the CDR3 is TGTGCTAGTGGTGGGAGGGGGGCGGAAGATACGCAGTATTTT.

This CDR3 reads CASSPEARSEWTREQYF. As DNA, the CDR3 is TGTGCCAGCAGCCCAGAGGCCAGGTCCGAATGGACTCGCGAGCAGTACTTC. This sequence joins TRBV9 and TRBJ2-7; the D gene is possibly TRBD2 (5 bases). V lost 4 bases and J 6 bases, leaving 26 bases between the germline ends. The CDR3 runs to 17 residues. The germline CDR1 and CDR2 sequences are SGDLS and YYNGEE.

V and J are TRBV11-2 and TRBJ2-7; 9 nucleotides line up with TRBD1. This CDR3 contains 16 residues. Germline V CDR1 and CDR2: SGHAT, FQNNGV. The ends lost 4 bases at V and 0 bases at J; junction bases unmatched: 7. The CDR3, as DNA: TGTGCCAGCAGCTCCGCGGGGACAGGGAACTCCTACGAGCAGTACTTC. This sequence encodes CASSSAGTGNSYEQYF.